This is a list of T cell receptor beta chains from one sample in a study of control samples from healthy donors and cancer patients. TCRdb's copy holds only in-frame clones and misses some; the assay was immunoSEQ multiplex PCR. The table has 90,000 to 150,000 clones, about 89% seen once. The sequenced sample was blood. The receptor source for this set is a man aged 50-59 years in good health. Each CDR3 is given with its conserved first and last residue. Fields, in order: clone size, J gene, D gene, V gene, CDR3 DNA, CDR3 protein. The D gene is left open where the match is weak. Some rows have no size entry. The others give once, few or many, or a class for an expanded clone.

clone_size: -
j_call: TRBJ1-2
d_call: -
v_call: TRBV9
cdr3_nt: TGTGCCAGCAGCGGGGGCGGACTGGGAGGCTACACCTTC
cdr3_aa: CASSGGGLGGYTF

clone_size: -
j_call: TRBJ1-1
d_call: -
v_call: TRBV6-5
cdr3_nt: TGTGCCAGCAGAGCCGACCGTTGGTCAGGTGGGGCTTTCTTT
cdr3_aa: CASRADRWSGGAFF

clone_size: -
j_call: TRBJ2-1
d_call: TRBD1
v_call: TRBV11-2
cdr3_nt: TGTGCCAGCAGCTCCAGACAGGGCTATGAGCAGTTCTTC
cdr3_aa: CASSSRQGYEQFF

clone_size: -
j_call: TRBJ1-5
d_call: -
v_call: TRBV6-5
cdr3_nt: TGTGCCAGCAGTTCGAACAGGGTAGGCAATCAGCCCCAGCATTTT
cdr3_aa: CASSSNRVGNQPQHF

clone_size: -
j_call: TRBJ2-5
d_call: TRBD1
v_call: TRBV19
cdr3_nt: TGTGCCAGTCGTCCAAGGACAGGGGGTGAGACCCAGTACTTC
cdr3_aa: CASRPRTGGETQYF

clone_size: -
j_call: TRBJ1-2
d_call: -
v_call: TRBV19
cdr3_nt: TGTGCCAGTAGATGGTTTGGTCAGACCTATGGCTACACCTTC
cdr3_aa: CASRWFGQTYGYTF

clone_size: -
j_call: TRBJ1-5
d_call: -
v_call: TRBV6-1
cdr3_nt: TGTGCCAGCAGTGAAGCCAGGACCGTTAGCAATCAGCCCCAGCATTTT
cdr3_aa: CASSEARTVSNQPQHF

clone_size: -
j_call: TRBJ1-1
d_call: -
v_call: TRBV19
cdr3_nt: TGTGCCAGTAATGGGACTGAAGCTTTCTTT
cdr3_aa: CASNGTEAFF

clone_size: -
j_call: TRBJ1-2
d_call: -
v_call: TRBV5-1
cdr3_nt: TGCGCCAGCAGCCGGGACTTCGGGGGCTACACCTTC
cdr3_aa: CASSRDFGGYTF

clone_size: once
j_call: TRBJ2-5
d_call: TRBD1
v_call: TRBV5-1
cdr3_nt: TGCGCCAGCAGCTTGGTAGGGTTATATACAGGGGTCTTCCAAGAGACCCAGTACTTC
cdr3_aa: CASSLVGLYTGVFQETQYF

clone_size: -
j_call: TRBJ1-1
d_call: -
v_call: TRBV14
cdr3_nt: TGTGCCAGCAGGAAGACGGCGTTGAACACTGAAGCTTTCTTT
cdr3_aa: CASRKTALNTEAFF

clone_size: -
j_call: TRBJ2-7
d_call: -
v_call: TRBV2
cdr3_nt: TGTGCCAGCAGTGCTCGCGGGCGGTCAGGGTTAGAGCAGTACTTC
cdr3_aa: CASSARGRSGLEQYF

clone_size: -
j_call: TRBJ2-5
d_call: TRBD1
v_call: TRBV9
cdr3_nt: TGTGCCAGCAGCGCCTCTGCCGGGACAGGGGCTGAGACCCAGTACTTC
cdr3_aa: CASSASAGTGAETQYF

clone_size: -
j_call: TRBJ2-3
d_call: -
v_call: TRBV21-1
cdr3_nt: TGTGCCAGCAGCAAAGTGGGGCGGGCGAATACGCAGTATTTT
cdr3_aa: CASSKVGRANTQYF

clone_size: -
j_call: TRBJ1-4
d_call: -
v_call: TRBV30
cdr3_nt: TGTGCCTGTTTTGAGCCGGGACGAGGGGAAAAACTGTTTTTT
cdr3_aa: CACFEPGRGEKLFF

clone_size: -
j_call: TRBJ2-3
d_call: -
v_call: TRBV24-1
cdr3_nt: TGTGCCACCAGTGTAGGGTCGGCAGATACGCAGTATTTT
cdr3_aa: CATSVGSADTQYF

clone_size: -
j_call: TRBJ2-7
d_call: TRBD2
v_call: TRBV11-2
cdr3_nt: TGTGCCAGCTCCACTAGCGGGGCAACCTACGAGCAGTACTTC
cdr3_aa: CASSTSGATYEQYF

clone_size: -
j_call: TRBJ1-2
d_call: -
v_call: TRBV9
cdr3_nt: TGTGCCAGCAGCGTAACCCCAGAGCCCAACTGGGGCTACACCTTC
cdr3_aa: CASSVTPEPNWGYTF

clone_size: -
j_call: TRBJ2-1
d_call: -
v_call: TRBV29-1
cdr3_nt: TGCAGCGCTCAGCGGTGGGCCTACAATGAGCAGTTCTTC
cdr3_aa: CSAQRWAYNEQFF

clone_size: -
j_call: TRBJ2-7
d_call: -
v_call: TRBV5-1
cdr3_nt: TGCGCCAGCAGCTTGGCCGGCAGATCCTACGAGCAGTACTTC
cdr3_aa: CASSLAGRSYEQYF

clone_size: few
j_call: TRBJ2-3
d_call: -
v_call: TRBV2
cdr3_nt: TGTGCCAGCAGTGTGGATACGCAGTATTTT
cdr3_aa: CASSVDTQYF

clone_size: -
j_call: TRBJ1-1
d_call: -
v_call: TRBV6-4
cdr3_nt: TGTGCCAGCAGTGATGGCCAGGGGCATGGAACTGAAGCTTTCTTT
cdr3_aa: CASSDGQGHGTEAFF

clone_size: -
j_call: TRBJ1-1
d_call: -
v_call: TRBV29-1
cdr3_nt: TGCAGCGTTGAGGGGCCACAGGGAAGGAACACTGAAGCTTTCTTT
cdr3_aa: CSVEGPQGRNTEAFF

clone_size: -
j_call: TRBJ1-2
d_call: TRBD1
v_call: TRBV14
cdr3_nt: TGTGCCAGCAGCCAAAGCAGGGGGCGCTTCGGAGGCTACACCTTC
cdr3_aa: CASSQSRGRFGGYTF

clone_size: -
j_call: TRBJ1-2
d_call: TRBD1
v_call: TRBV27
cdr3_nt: TGTGCCAGCAGTTACCGACAGGGGTCCTCCTATGGCTACACCTTC
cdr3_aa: CASSYRQGSSYGYTF

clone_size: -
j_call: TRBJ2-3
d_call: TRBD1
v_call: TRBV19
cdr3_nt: TGTGCCAGTAGTCTACCTAGGGACAGGGAAGATACGCAGTATTTT
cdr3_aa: CASSLPRDREDTQYF

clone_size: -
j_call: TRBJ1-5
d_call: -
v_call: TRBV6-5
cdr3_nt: TGTGCCAGCAGGAGCCGGGATAGAAATCAGCCCCAGCATTTT
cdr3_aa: CASRSRDRNQPQHF

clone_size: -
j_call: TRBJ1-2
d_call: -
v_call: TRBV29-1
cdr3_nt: TGCAGCGTTTCCATGGCGGAGGAGGACTATGGCTACACCTTC
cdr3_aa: CSVSMAEEDYGYTF

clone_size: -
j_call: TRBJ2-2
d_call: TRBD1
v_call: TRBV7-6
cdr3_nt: TGTGCCAGCAGCCGGGACAGGGACGAGTTAGCCGGGGAGCTGTTTTTT
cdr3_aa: CASSRDRDELAGELFF

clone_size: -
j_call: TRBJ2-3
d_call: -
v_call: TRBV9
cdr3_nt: TGTGCCAGCAGCGTCGGGATCACAGATACGCAGTATTTT
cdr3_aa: CASSVGITDTQYF

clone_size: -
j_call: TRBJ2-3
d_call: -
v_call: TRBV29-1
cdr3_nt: TGCAGCACCGAAGGGGACACAAGCACAGATACGCAGTATTTT
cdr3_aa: CSTEGDTSTDTQYF

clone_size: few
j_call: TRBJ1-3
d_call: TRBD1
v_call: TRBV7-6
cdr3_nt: TGTGCCAGCAGCGCGGACAGGGTCTATGGAAACACCATATATTTT
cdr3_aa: CASSADRVYGNTIYF

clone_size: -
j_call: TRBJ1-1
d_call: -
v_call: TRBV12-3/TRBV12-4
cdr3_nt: TGTGCCAGCAGTTTTGCAATGAACACTGAAGCTTTCTTT
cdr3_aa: CASSFAMNTEAFF

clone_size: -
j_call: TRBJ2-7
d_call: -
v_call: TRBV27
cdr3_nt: TGTGCCAGCAGTTTCGGGGGTGGCGAGCAGTACTTC
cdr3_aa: CASSFGGGEQYF

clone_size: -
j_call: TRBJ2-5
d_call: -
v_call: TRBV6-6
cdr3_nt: TGTGCCAGCACTCCGAGGAGGGAAAGAGACCAGTACTTC
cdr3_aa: CASTPRRERDQYF

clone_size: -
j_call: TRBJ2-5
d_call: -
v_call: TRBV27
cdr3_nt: TGTGCCAGCAGTTTAGGACAGCCGGACGGGACCCAGTACTTC
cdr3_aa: CASSLGQPDGTQYF

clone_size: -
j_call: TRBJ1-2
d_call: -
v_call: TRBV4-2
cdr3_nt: TGTGCCAGCAGCCAAGAGGGTCGGGACTATGGCTACACCTTC
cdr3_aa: CASSQEGRDYGYTF

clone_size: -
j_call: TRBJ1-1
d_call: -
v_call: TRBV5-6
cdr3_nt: TGTGCCAGCAGCTTCCAGGGGATCCTGAACACTGAAGCTTTCTTT
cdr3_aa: CASSFQGILNTEAFF

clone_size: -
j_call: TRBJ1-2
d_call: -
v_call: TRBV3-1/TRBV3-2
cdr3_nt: TGTGCCAGCAGCCAAGGCGGTTCTTACTATGGCTACACCTTC
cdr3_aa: CASSQGGSYYGYTF

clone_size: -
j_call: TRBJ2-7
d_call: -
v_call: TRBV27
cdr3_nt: TGTGCCAGCGGACGAACGGGGATTACTTGGTACGAGCAGTACTTC
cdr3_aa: CASGRTGITWYEQYF

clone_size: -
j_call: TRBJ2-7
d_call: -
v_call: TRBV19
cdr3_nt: TGTGCCAGTAGTAGAGGGACACTCTACGAGCAGTACTTC
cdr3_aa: CASSRGTLYEQYF

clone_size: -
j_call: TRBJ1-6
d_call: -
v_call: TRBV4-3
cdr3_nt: TGCGCCAGCAGCCAAGACACGGAAGCAAATTCACCCCTCCACTTT
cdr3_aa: CASSQDTEANSPLHF

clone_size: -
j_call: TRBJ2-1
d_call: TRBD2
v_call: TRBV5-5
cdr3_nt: TGTGCCAGCAGCCGGACTAGCGGATTCTACAATGAGCAGTTCTTC
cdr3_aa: CASSRTSGFYNEQFF

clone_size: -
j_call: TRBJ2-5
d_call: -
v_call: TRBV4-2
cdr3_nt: TGTGCCAGCAGCCAAGGAAATAGCTTGTACCAAGAGACCCAGTACTTC
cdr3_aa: CASSQGNSLYQETQYF